What follows are 26 T cell receptor beta chains derived from one specimen sequenced in a study of blood T cell repertoires in COVID-19. The protocol was immunoSEQ multiplex PCR, while the TCRdb copy is restricted to in-frame clones and leaves out a portion. The data hold 250,000 to 350,000 clones, with around 88% observed a single time. The source material was peripheral blood. The receptors here all came from a woman aged 25 to 39 who had recovered from COVID-19.

This chain joins TRBV19 and TRBJ1-1; TRBD1 might be the D (5 bases). The CDR3 totals 14 residues. Trimming cost V 5 bases and J 2 bases, with 12 bases left between them. CDR1 LNHDA and CDR2 SQIVND come from the germline V gene (reference sequence). CDR3 protein: CASSVVGVNTEAFF. CDR3 sequence (DNA): TGTGCCAGTAGTGTGGTAGGGGTCAACACTGAAGCTTTCTTT.

The V gene is TRBV30, the J gene TRBJ2-7; tentative D call: TRBD2 (6 bases). Per germline, CDR1 GTSNPN and CDR2 SVGIG (reference sequence). The CDR3 length is 14 residues. Trimming left V 6 bases short and J 0 bases short, with 15 bases between. Here the CDR3 reads CACPRGGSSYEQYF. In DNA form, the CDR3 reads TGTGCCTGCCCCCGCGGAGGGAGCTCCTACGAGCAGTACTTC.

The chain combines TRBV7-3 with TRBJ2-3; 8 nucleotides agree with TRBD1. The junction had 8 bases not matched to a gene; V was cut back by 1 base and J by 5 bases. This CDR3 spans 16 amino acids. Germline CDR1 and CDR2: SGHTA and FQGTGA. This CDR3 is CASSLRGRTGKDTQYF. CDR3 nucleotide sequence: TGTGCCAGCAGCTTAAGGGGGAGGACAGGGAAAGATACGCAGTATTTT.

The chain employs TRBV9 and TRBJ2-7, with TRBD1 matching over 9 bases. With V trimmed by 4 bases and J by 2 bases, 4 bases remained unmatched. Germline V gene sequence: CDR1 SGDLS, CDR2 YYNGEE. The CDR3 length is 14 residues. The CDR3 region is CASSFGQGTYEQYF. Written as DNA, the CDR3 is TGTGCCAGCAGCTTCGGACAGGGGACCTACGAGCAGTACTTC.

This chain connects TRBV5-4 to TRBJ2-1; 7 bases map to TRBD1. V was pared by 3 bases and J by 3 bases, with 6 bases of the junction left unmatched. Looked up from germline, CDR1 is SGHNT and CDR2 is YYREEE (reference sequence). The CDR3 has 15 amino acids. CDR3 protein: CASSSRQGNYNEQFF. CDR3 bases: TGTGCCAGCAGCTCCCGACAGGGAAACTACAATGAGCAGTTCTTC.

This clone was seen just once. This sample also contains other DNA sequences that code for the same CDR3. Here the CDR3 reads CASSLGQGAYEQYF. CDR3 DNA: TGTGCCAGCAGTCTCGGACAGGGGGCCTACGAGCAGTACTTC. J is TRBJ2-7 and V is TRBV6-5; 10 bases map to TRBD1. Germline CDR1 is MNHEY and CDR2 is SVGAGI. The length of the CDR3 is 14 residues. Trimming took 5 bases from V and 2 from J; bases not matched to a gene: 3.

This clone has a single count. The genes are TRBV28 and TRBJ2-7, with TRBD2 identical over 13 bases. J lost 6 bases, V lost 5 bases, and 7 bases had no gene match. CDR1 is MDHEN and CDR2 is SYDVKM in the germline V gene. CDR3 length: 15 residues. The CDR3 is CASSPPTSGRFEQYF. The CDR3 DNA reads as TGTGCCAGCAGTCCCCCGACTAGCGGGAGGTTCGAGCAGTACTTC. Full variable domain (outside the CDR3, taken from reference TRBV28 and TRBJ2-7): DVKVTQSSRYLVKRTGEKVFLECVQDMDHENMFWYRQDPGLGLRLIYFSYDVKMKEKGDIPEGYSVSREKKERFSLILESASTNQTSMYLCASSPPTSGRFEQYFGPGTRLTVT.

The chain links TRBV9 to TRBJ2-2; 8 nucleotides line up with TRBD2. CDR3 length equals 16 residues. The germline CDR1 and CDR2 sequences are SGDLS and YYNGEE. Trimming took 0 bases from V and 4 from J; bases not matched to a gene: 5. This CDR3 reads CASSVVAGGFTGELFF. CDR3 DNA sequence: TGTGCCAGCAGCGTAGTGGCGGGAGGATTCACCGGGGAGCTGTTTTTT.

V is TRBV2 and J is TRBJ2-5; D might be TRBD2 (5 bases). Germline CDR1 is SNHLY and CDR2 is FYNNEI. The CDR3 contains 14 residues. V lost 3 bases and J lost 2, with 10 bases in between. The CDR3 spells CASSERVGQETQYF. Here the CDR3 DNA reads TGTGCCAGCAGTGAGCGGGTCGGACAAGAGACCCAGTACTTC.

The rearrangement joins TRBV4-3 to TRBJ1-4; the match to TRBD1 covers 11 bases. CDR1 LGHNA and CDR2 YSLEER come from the germline V gene. The CDR3 runs 15 residues. After removal of 2 bases from V and 14 bases from J, the junction contained 10 bases not matched to a gene. CDR3 amino acids: CASSQLTGTGGMLFF. As DNA, the CDR3 is TGCGCCAGCAGCCAATTAACTGGGACAGGGGGGATGCTGTTTTTT.

This clone was seen only once. This chain connects TRBV27 to TRBJ2-7; D might be TRBD2 (6 bases). This CDR3 is 15 amino acids long. Trimming shortened V by 5 bases and J by 1 base, and 15 bases separated the two germline ends. CDR1 MNHEY and CDR2 SMNVEV come from the germline V gene (reference sequence). This CDR3 reads CASSALTGGSYEQYF. Here the CDR3 DNA reads TGTGCCAGCAGTGCCCTCACTGGGGGGTCCTACGAGCAGTACTTC.

This clone has just a few counts. This sequence joins TRBV5-6 and TRBJ2-5, with TRBD1 as a possible D gene (6 bases). The CDR3 runs 13 residues. The V and J ends lost 0 bases and 9 bases respectively, with 12 bases between them. CDR1 SGHDT and CDR2 YYEEEE come from the germline V gene. This CDR3 reads CASSLGQDAAQYF. As DNA, the CDR3 is TGTGCCAGCAGCTTGGGACAGGATGCGGCCCAGTACTTC.

The gene calls are TRBV18 and TRBJ1-4; perhaps TRBD1 as D (5 bases). V lost 2 bases and J lost 13, with 8 bases in between. The CDR3 sequence is 11 residues long. Germline V CDR1 and CDR2: KGHSH, LQKENI. Here the CDR3 DNA reads TGTGCCAGCTCACCAGGGGCAAGACTGTTTTTT. Translating gives CASSPGARLFF.

The chain recombines TRBV6-2 or TRBV6-3 with TRBJ2-5; 8 nucleotides agree with TRBD2. V dropped 6 bases and J dropped 0; count of bases not matched to a gene: 9. This CDR3 is 16 amino acids long. Per germline, CDR1 MNHEY and CDR2 SVGEGT. CDR3 loop: CASSYTFSGNQETQYF. CDR3 nucleotides: TGTGCCAGCAGCTATACGTTTAGCGGGAACCAAGAGACCCAGTACTTC.

The chain carries TRBV6-5 and TRBJ1-2; D call uncertain. There are 15 residues in the CDR3. Germline-derived CDR1 and CDR2 are MNHEY and SVGAGI. V gave up 7 bases and J gave up 2 bases, with 17 bases separating them. CDR3 sequence reads: CASTSLSPENYGYTF. CDR3 nucleotide sequence: TGTGCCAGCACTAGCTTGAGCCCTGAGAACTATGGCTACACCTTC.

The chain uses TRBV5-1 and TRBJ2-3; the match to TRBD2 covers 8 bases. CDR1 SGHRS and CDR2 YFSETQ come from the germline V gene. Trimming at V came to 4 bases and at J to 2 bases, leaving 12 bases not matched to a gene. This CDR3 has 17 residues. The CDR3 loop reads CASSGEGTSGPTDTQYF. CDR3 bases: TGCGCCAGCAGCGGGGAGGGAACTAGCGGCCCCACAGATACGCAGTATTTT.

The chain has TRBV11-2 and TRBJ2-1; D possibly corresponds to TRBD2 (5 bases). This CDR3 is 13 amino acids long. Trimming took 10 bases from V and 3 from J, leaving 13 bases between them. CDR1 and CDR2 (germline): SGHAT, FQNNGV. Here the CDR3 DNA reads TGTGCCACCGTCACTGGGAGCTACAATGAGCAGTTCTTC. Its translation: CATVTGSYNEQFF.

The genes are TRBV10-2 and TRBJ2-2, with 9 bases that match TRBD1. Germline V gene sequence: CDR1 WSHSY, CDR2 SAAADI. This CDR3 is built from 17 residues. V lost 7 bases to trimming and J lost 4 bases; unmatched junction nucleotides: 13. This CDR3 reads CASIDRLGQGSTGELFF. DNA for the CDR3: TGCGCCAGCATCGACAGGCTCGGACAGGGGAGCACCGGGGAGCTGTTTTTT.

The V and J genes are TRBV27 and TRBJ2-7; 9 nucleotides agree with TRBD2. This CDR3 has 21 residues. V lost 5 bases, J lost 2 bases, and 25 bases stayed unmatched. In germline, CDR1 is MNHEY, CDR2 SMNVEV (reference sequence). The CDR3 here is CASSPQPRTGLANQGAYEQYF. CDR3 DNA sequence: TGTGCCAGCAGTCCCCAACCACGTACGGGACTAGCAAACCAAGGGGCCTACGAGCAGTACTTC.

The genes are TRBV28 and TRBJ2-7; D may be TRBD2 (5 bases). Per the germline V gene, CDR1 is MDHEN and CDR2 is SYDVKM. This CDR3 region has 12 residues. Trimming stripped 7 bases from V and 6 bases from J, with 13 bases between. The CDR3 is CASKLAGGEQYF. The CDR3 DNA reads TGTGCCAGCAAACTGGCGGGTGGCGAGCAGTACTTC.

V usage is TRBV28 and J usage is TRBJ2-5; TRBD1 agrees at 7 bases. The V and J ends lost 1 base and 3 bases, in that order; junction bases with no gene match: 8. The CDR3 has 16 residues. The germline CDR1 and CDR2 sequences are MDHEN and SYDVKM. In nucleotides, the CDR3 is TGTGCCAGCAGTTTATTATATGGCAGGGGGAAAGAGACCCAGTACTTC. Residues: CASSLLYGRGKETQYF.

The genes are TRBV9 and TRBJ2-7, with TRBD1 matching 10 bases. Trimming took 3 bases from V and 0 from J; bases not matched to a gene: 6. The germline V gene has CDR1 SGDLS and CDR2 YYNGEE. CDR3 length: 16 amino acids. CDR3 residues: CASSAGQGSTSYEQYF. The CDR3 bases are TGTGCCAGCAGCGCGGGACAGGGGTCAACCTCCTACGAGCAGTACTTC.

The chain joins TRBV5-5 to TRBJ2-5; 9 bases are shared with TRBD2. Germline loops: CDR1 SGHKS, CDR2 YYEKEE (reference sequence). The CDR3 consists of 15 residues. The junction had 4 bases not matched to a gene; V was cut back by 0 bases and J by 4 bases. CDR3 DNA: TGTGCCAGCAGCTTGGCCCCGACTAGCGGAGAGACCCAGTACTTC. Its protein product is CASSLAPTSGETQYF.

The sample holds one count of this clone. The V and J genes are TRBV7-9 and TRBJ2-5; D is perhaps TRBD2 (6 bases). V was trimmed by 5 bases and J by 5 bases, leaving 21 bases between them. The CDR3 spans 16 residues. Germline CDR1 and CDR2: SEHNR and FQNEAQ (reference sequence). CDR3 DNA sequence: TGTGCCAGCAGCACCAACCGGGACTCCTTCTATGAGACCCAGTACTTC. Protein sequence: CASSTNRDSFYETQYF.

The chain combines TRBV27 with TRBJ1-6, with 10 bases matching TRBD1. CDR1 MNHEY and CDR2 SMNVEV come from the germline V gene (reference sequence). Losses at the gene ends were 5 bases for V and 3 bases for J; bases not matched to a gene: 7. The CDR3 covers 17 residues. The CDR3 nucleotides are TGTGCCAGCAGTGACGCCGGGACAGGGGTCTATAATTCACCCCTCCACTTT. Its protein is CASSDAGTGVYNSPLHF.

The chain links TRBV5-6 to TRBJ1-1; the D is unclear. Trimming left V 4 bases short and J 7 bases short, with 14 bases between. Germline loops: CDR1 SGHDT, CDR2 YYEEEE. The CDR3 has 13 residues. The CDR3 bases are TGTGCCAGCAGCCCCGGAGACCCACGTGAAGCTTTCTTT. It yields the protein CASSPGDPREAFF.